This TCR beta chain was sequenced for a study of PD-1 blockade in mismatch repair-deficient tumors. Study summary: Patients had approximately 11 mismatch repair-deficient cancer types, all previously treated and progressing.

Mismatch repair deficiency was confirmed in all patients, by PCR or immunohistochemistry. TCR sequencing covered a few patients who responded to pembrolizumab. Study observations and caveats: After pembrolizumab, tumor-resident clones rose rapidly, then generally contracted before radiologic responses.

Details on this clone: Antigen: not known.

Sequencing was performed with immunoSEQ multiplex PCR; in TCRdb, only in-frame clones are kept and a portion is missing. The sample consists of 14,000 or so clones, approximately 80% of them appearing once. Sequencing was performed on PBMCs, taken around 15 weeks after starting pembrolizumab. The TCR was taken from an adult with mismatch repair-deficient cancer.

The DNA of the CDR3 is TGTGCCAGCAGCTTGTCGGACAGGGGCCGCCAAATTGCTCACACCTTC. Translating it yields CASSLSDRGRQIAHTF. The chain carries TRBV5-6 and TRBJ1-2, with TRBD1 identical over 9 bases. Germline trimming cut 1 base from V and 12 bases from J; bases unmatched to any gene: 16. This CDR3 spans 16 amino acids. CDR1 is SGHDT and CDR2 is YYEEEE in the germline V gene.